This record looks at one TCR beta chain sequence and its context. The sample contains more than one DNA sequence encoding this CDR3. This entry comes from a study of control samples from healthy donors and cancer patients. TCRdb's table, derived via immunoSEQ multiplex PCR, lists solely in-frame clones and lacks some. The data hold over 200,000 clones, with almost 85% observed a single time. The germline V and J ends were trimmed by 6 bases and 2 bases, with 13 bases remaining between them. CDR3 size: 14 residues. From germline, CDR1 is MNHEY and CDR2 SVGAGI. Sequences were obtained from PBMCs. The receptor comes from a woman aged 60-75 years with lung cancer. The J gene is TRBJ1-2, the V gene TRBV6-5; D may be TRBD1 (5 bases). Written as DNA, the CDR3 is TGTGCCAGCAGACTGGGGACGGCAAACTATGGCTACACCTTC. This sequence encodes CASRLGTANYGYTF.